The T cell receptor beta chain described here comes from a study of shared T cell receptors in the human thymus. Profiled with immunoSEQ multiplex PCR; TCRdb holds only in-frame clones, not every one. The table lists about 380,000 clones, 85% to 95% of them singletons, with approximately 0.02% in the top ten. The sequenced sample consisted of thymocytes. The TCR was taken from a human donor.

The CDR3 DNA reads TGTGCCAGCAGCGCCCCGTCGGGGCTTGGAAACACCATATATTTT. It encodes CASSAPSGLGNTIYF. This sequence joins TRBV7-2 and TRBJ1-3; perhaps TRBD1 as D (5 bases). CDR3 size: 15 residues. Deletions cut 5 bases from V and 3 bases from J, with 14 bases between. Germline V gives CDR1 SGHTA, CDR2 FQGNSA.